Listed here are 23 T cell receptor beta chains from one sample, sequenced in a study of blood T cell repertoires in COVID-19. The protocol was immunoSEQ multiplex PCR, while the TCRdb copy is restricted to in-frame clones and leaves out a portion. The profile shows about 44,000 clones, approximately 77% of them singletons. The sequencing sample was made of peripheral blood. Receptors originate from a woman in her sixties or seventies with acute or convalescent COVID-19.

This chain uses TRBV19 with TRBJ2-1; a possible D gene is TRBD1 (6 bases). V was shortened by 3 bases and J by 10 bases, with 19 bases between the two germline ends. In germline, CDR1 is LNHDA, CDR2 SQIVND (reference sequence). There are 15 residues in the CDR3. CDR3: CASSIQFGTLGEQFF. The CDR3 DNA reads TGTGCCAGTAGTATTCAGTTCGGGACATTGGGGGAGCAGTTCTTC. Complete variable domain (other parts from reference TRBV19 and TRBJ2-1): DGGITQSPKYLFRKEGQNVTLSCEQNLNHDAMYWYRQDPGQGLRLIYYSQIVNDFQKGDIAEGYSVSREKKESFPLTVTSAQKNPTAFYLCASSIQFGTLGEQFFGPGTRLTVL.

This chain connects TRBV5-1 to TRBJ2-3; 12 bases are shared with TRBD2. Per germline, CDR1 SGHRS and CDR2 YFSETQ. Trimming removed 1 base from V and 2 bases from J; junction bases left unmatched: 11. CDR3 length equals 19 residues. The CDR3 bases are TGCGCCAGCAGCTTGTTGGGGACTAGCGGGTCGGGAGTCACAGATACGCAGTATTTT. It is translated as CASSLLGTSGSGVTDTQYF.

In this sample, this clone turned up a few times. The chain links TRBV30 to TRBJ1-5; tentatively, D is TRBD1 (6 bases). Per germline, CDR1 GTSNPN and CDR2 SVGIG (reference sequence). The CDR3 is made up of 15 amino acids. V shed 1 base and J shed 7 bases, with 17 bases lying between them. CDR3 in amino acids: CAWSAKIGGPQPQHF. CDR3 coding DNA: TGTGCCTGGAGTGCGAAGATCGGGGGGCCCCAGCCCCAGCATTTT.

This chain links TRBV21-1 with TRBJ1-2; the table's D call, TRBD1, was not checked against the DNA. TRBV21-1 corresponds to a pseudogene. The CDR3 runs to 16 residues. CDR3 region: CASSKVYGAPLGGYTF. The CDR3 DNA reads TGTGCCAGCAGCAAAGTATATGGGGCTCCGCTGGGCGGCTACACCTTC.

This chain uses TRBV11-2 with TRBJ2-7; perhaps TRBD1 as D (5 bases). The CDR3 has 13 amino acids. Deletions cut 5 bases from V and 3 bases from J, with 11 bases between. Germline CDR1 reads SGHAT; CDR2 reads FQNNGV. The chain's CDR3 is CASSARTNYEQYF. CDR3 coding DNA: TGTGCCAGCAGCGCCCGGACAAACTACGAGCAGTACTTC.

The V gene is TRBV4-1, the J gene TRBJ2-7; 8 bases match TRBD1. The CDR3 has 15 amino acids. Germline V gene lookup returns CDR1 MGHRA and CDR2 YSYEKL. With 5 bases clipped from V and 1 base from J, the junction kept 7 bases outside the gene matches. In DNA form, the CDR3 reads TGCGCCAGCAGCTCCCAAGACAGGGGATCCTACGAGCAGTACTTC. Translation: CASSSQDRGSYEQYF.

This rearrangement joins TRBV27 to TRBJ2-5, with 7 bases identical to TRBD2. V was clipped by 5 bases and J by 2 bases; unmatched bases: 14. Per the germline V gene, CDR1 is MNHEY and CDR2 is SMNVEV (reference sequence). The CDR3 has 17 residues. CDR3 DNA sequence: TGTGCCAGCAGTGCTCGCCTTAGCGGGCCTTTTCAAGAGACCCAGTACTTC. Amino acids: CASSARLSGPFQETQYF.

The rearrangement uses TRBV6-5 and TRBJ2-1, with 7 positions matching TRBD2. The CDR3 extends over 14 amino acids. The germline CDR1 and CDR2 sequences are MNHEY and SVGAGI. V was clipped by 9 bases and J by 5 bases; unmatched bases: 10. The CDR3 is CASHSGGSNNEQFF. The DNA of the CDR3 is TGTGCCAGTCATAGTGGCGGGAGCAACAATGAGCAGTTCTTC.

J is TRBJ1-5 and V is TRBV7-9; TRBD1 agrees at 9 bases. This CDR3 has 14 amino acids. V shed 5 bases and J 5 bases; nucleotides not matched to a gene: 4. Germline V gene lookup returns CDR1 SEHNR and CDR2 FQNEAQ (reference sequence). The CDR3 protein is CASSQDRGDQPQHF. CDR3 bases: TGTGCCAGCAGCCAGGACAGGGGCGATCAGCCCCAGCATTTT.

This sequence joins TRBV19 and TRBJ2-5; 7 nucleotides line up with TRBD2. V was clipped by 1 base and J by 5 bases; unmatched bases: 4. Per germline, CDR1 LNHDA and CDR2 SQIVND (reference sequence). This CDR3 has 14 amino acids. CDR3 region: CASSIGGGSETQYF. The CDR3, as DNA: TGTGCCAGTAGTATAGGGGGCGGGAGTGAGACCCAGTACTTC.

This chain joins TRBV7-8 and TRBJ1-5; the D gene is possibly TRBD1 (6 bases). The CDR3 consists of 17 residues. V lost 0 bases to trimming and J lost 5 bases, with 17 bases between them. CDR1 and CDR2 from the germline V gene are SGHVS and FQNEAQ. The DNA for the CDR3 is TGTGCCAGCAGCTTAGCTTTCCAGGGGTCCAGAGATCAGCCCCAGCATTTT. Amino acids: CASSLAFQGSRDQPQHF.

The chain links TRBV19 to TRBJ2-1; 8 bases are a match to TRBD2. J lost 8 bases, V lost 6 bases, and 9 bases had no gene match. The germline gives CDR1 LNHDA, CDR2 SQIVND (reference sequence). The CDR3 spans 14 residues. CDR3 in amino acids: CASRAGGREDEQFF. DNA for the CDR3: TGTGCCAGTAGGGCGGGAGGAAGGGAGGATGAGCAGTTCTTC.

This rearrangement joins TRBV10-3 to TRBJ1-5; D call uncertain. The germline V gene has CDR1 ENHRY and CDR2 SYGVKD. The CDR3 is made up of 13 amino acids. V shed 8 bases and J shed 4 bases, with 12 bases lying between them. The CDR3 nucleotides are TGTGCCATCGGGAGGGAGAGTAATCAGCCCCAGCATTTT. As protein: CAIGRESNQPQHF.

The V and J genes are TRBV19 and TRBJ2-2, with D possibly TRBD2 on 5 matching bases. V lost 4 bases, J lost 3 bases, and 15 bases lay in between. The CDR3 consists of 16 residues. Germline V gene lookup returns CDR1 LNHDA and CDR2 SQIVND (reference sequence). The CDR3 nucleotides read TGTGCCAGTAGTACACTGACGGCCGGGGACACCGGGGAGCTGTTTTTT. Protein product: CASSTLTAGDTGELFF.

This clone was seen once. The chain carries TRBV10-2 and TRBJ2-7; D is possibly TRBD2 (5 bases). This CDR3 is built from 12 residues. V lost 8 bases to trimming and J lost 6 bases, with 14 bases between them. Germline CDR1 is WSHSY and CDR2 is SAAADI. CDR3 sequence: CASSGIRSEQYF. The CDR3 coding sequence is TGCGCCAGCTCGGGGATCAGGAGCGAGCAGTACTTC.

The chain is built from TRBV28 and TRBJ1-5, with D possibly matching TRBD1 (5 bases). The ends were cut back, 6 bases at V and 8 bases at J, with 17 bases in the middle. Germline V gene data show CDR1 as MDHEN and CDR2 as SYDVKM. The CDR3 runs to 14 residues. The CDR3 bases are TGTGCCAGCAGGAAGCAGGGATCGGAAAAGCCCCAGCATTTT. This sequence encodes CASRKQGSEKPQHF.

The genes are TRBV5-8 and TRBJ2-1; 9 nucleotides agree with TRBD2. The V gene's germline CDR1 is SGHTS and CDR2 YDEGEE. Losses at the gene ends were 1 base for V and 9 bases for J; bases not matched to a gene: 8. The CDR3 loop spans 15 amino acids. The CDR3 DNA is TGTGCCAGCAGCTTGAGGCTAGCGGGAAGTGGTGAGCAGTTCTTC. Protein: CASSLRLAGSGEQFF.

The chain couples TRBV7-9 to TRBJ2-1, with 8 positions matching TRBD1. V shed 0 bases and J 3 bases; nucleotides not matched to a gene: 7. The CDR3 runs 17 residues. Germline lookup yields CDR1 SEHNR and CDR2 FQNEAQ (reference sequence). CDR3 loop: CASSLASGGGIYNEQFF. CDR3 sequence (DNA): TGTGCCAGCAGCTTAGCGTCAGGGGGCGGGATCTACAATGAGCAGTTCTTC. The whole variable domain, filled in from reference TRBV7-9 and TRBJ2-1, reads DTGVSQNPRHKITKRGQNVTFRCDPISEHNRLYWYRQTLGQGPEFLTYFQNEAQLEKSRLLSDRFSAERPKGSFSTLEIQRTEQGDSAMYLCASSLASGGGIYNEQFFGPGTRLTVL.

The V call is TRBV24-1, the J call TRBJ2-3, with D tentatively TRBD1 (5 bases). Per germline, CDR1 KGHDR and CDR2 SFDVKD. This CDR3 is 15 amino acids long. The V gene lost 3 bases and the J gene lost 7 bases, with 16 bases spanning the gap. CDR3 DNA sequence: TGTGCCACCAGTGATCGGGCAGGGTTGGGGTATACGCAGTATTTT. This translates into CATSDRAGLGYTQYF.

V usage is TRBV4-1 and J usage is TRBJ2-2, with 8 positions matching TRBD2. CDR1 is MGHRA, CDR2 YSYEKL, per germline. This CDR3 is built from 17 residues. The junction had 11 bases not matched to a gene; V was cut back by 3 bases and J by 5 bases. CDR3 sequence reads: CASSQPPSGSRTGELFF. DNA for the CDR3: TGCGCCAGCAGCCAGCCACCGAGCGGGAGTAGAACCGGGGAGCTGTTTTTT.

This clone was counted a few times. The chain combines TRBV6-6 with TRBJ1-6; weak D call: TRBD1 (6 bases). V lost 6 bases and J lost 5, with 11 bases in between. The CDR3 spans 14 residues. CDR1 and CDR2 from the germline V gene are MNHNY and SVGAGI (reference sequence). CDR3 coding DNA: TGTGCCAGCAGCCAAGACAGGAATAATTCACCCCTCCACTTT. Translating it yields CASSQDRNNSPLHF.

This chain's CDR3 is CASSIREREEQYF. CDR3 DNA: TGTGCCAGTAGTATTCGTGAGAGGGAAGAGCAGTACTTC. The chain carries TRBV19 and TRBJ2-7; D is possibly TRBD2 (5 bases). Germline V gene sequence: CDR1 LNHDA, CDR2 SQIVND (reference sequence). The CDR3 totals 13 residues. Trimming cost V 3 bases and J 7 bases, with 13 bases left between them.

The chain combines TRBV28 with TRBJ2-5, with a tentative D call TRBD1 (6 bases). Germline values: CDR1 MDHEN, CDR2 SYDVKM. V shed 5 bases and J shed 10 bases, with 14 bases lying between them. The CDR3 is 12 amino acids. The chain's CDR3 is CASSRTVSDQYF. As DNA, the CDR3 is TGTGCCAGCAGTCGGACAGTTTCTGACCAGTACTTC.